This T cell receptor (beta chain) originates from a study of blood T cells in healthy people across ages. Study-wide points: Estimated diversity that came from one million T cells was considered an underestimate. Because sorting was not performed, PBMCs prevented conclusive naive versus antigen-experienced comparison.

No fewer than 7 million PBMCs went into each sample. V gave up 3 bases and J gave up 7 bases, with 6 bases separating them. The CDR3 is 12 residues long. Turning to this clonotype: Its antigen is currently unknown.

Then a second PCR, running roughly 7 to 11 cycles, was carried out with a sample-barcoded 5' primer and a J-beta primer mix. TCRdb ran MiXCR on the 5' RACE reads and lists one entry per CDR3 protein. The profile shows under 1,000,000 distinct CDR3 sequences, under 40% of them singletons. The sample comprised blood. The receptor was derived from a man younger than 35 in good health. This rearrangement joins TRBV12-3 or TRBV12-4 to TRBJ1-4; D gene uncertain. The CDR3 DNA is TGTGCCAGCAGTTTTCTGGCTGAAAAACTGTTTTTT. Its translation is CASSFLAEKLFF.